The 19 T cell receptor beta chains below all came from one sample that was sequenced in a study of Graves' ophthalmopathy and Graves' hyperthyroidism (dated by TCRdb to the late 2010s). Sequenced on an Illumina HiSeq 2000. TCR beta CDR3 regions were amplified from RNA transcripts for repertoire sequencing. The first round of RT-PCR was done with HTBI primers and the Qiagen OneStep RT-PCR kit, and was followed by a second round of multiplex PCR, then size selection and purification. In-frame beta chains were kept once TCRdb had trimmed the public reads at Q25 with fastp and called clones with MiXCR. One record per CDR3 amino acid sequence lists the most common genes and DNA. Across this sample there are about 400,000 distinct CDR3 sequences, with 20% to 25% seen only once. The biggest ten clones account for roughly 3% of the sample. The material sequenced was peripheral blood. The receptors derive from a woman younger than 35 with stable Graves' hyperthyroidism. Donor details come from another sample of the same person, matched by shared clones.

The V gene is TRBV6-4, the J gene TRBJ1-6; 10 nucleotides align to TRBD1. V shed 6 bases and J 0 bases; nucleotides not matched to a gene: 8. Looked up from germline, CDR1 is MRHNA and CDR2 is SNTAGT. The CDR3 extends over 18 amino acids. DNA of the CDR3: TGTGCCAGCAGCTCTGACAGGGGGCTGAGCTCCTATAATTCACCCCTCCACTTT. This codes for CASSSDRGLSSYNSPLHF.

This clonotype was counted between two and nine times. The chain is built from TRBV11-2 and TRBJ2-2, with 7 bases identical to TRBD1. The CDR3 loop spans 17 amino acids. Germline-derived CDR1 and CDR2 are SGHAT and FQNNGV. With 6 bases clipped from V and 9 bases from J, the junction kept 19 bases outside the gene matches. Here the CDR3 reads CASSSQLGQQAVRELFF. DNA for the CDR3: TGTGCCAGCAGTTCCCAATTGGGACAGCAGGCGGTGAGGGAGCTGTTTTTT.

This clonotype was seen at least ten times. The chain uses TRBV5-1 and TRBJ1-1; D is possibly TRBD1 (5 bases). The CDR3 runs to 15 residues. V was pared by 1 base and J by 4 bases, with 14 bases between. Germline CDR1 and CDR2: SGHRS and YFSETQ. The CDR3 nucleotides are TGCGCCAGCAGCTTGCAGGGCACAATAGGCACTGAAGCTTTCTTT. It codes for CASSLQGTIGTEAFF.

There are many counts of this clonotype. This chain connects TRBV27 to TRBJ1-5, with a weak D call TRBD1 (6 bases). Trimming shortened V by 5 bases and J by 4 bases, and 15 bases separated the two germline ends. Germline assignment: CDR1 MNHEY and CDR2 SMNVEV (reference sequence). The CDR3 loop spans 15 amino acids. The CDR3 protein is CASSLLGAGNQPQHF. The CDR3 DNA sequence: TGTGCCAGCAGTCTTCTGGGGGCAGGGAATCAGCCCCAGCATTTT.

Many counts were recorded for this clonotype. The gene calls are TRBV12-3 or TRBV12-4 and TRBJ1-1; 7 bases fit TRBD1. Trimming cost V 2 bases and J 4 bases; bases outside gene matches: 1. This CDR3 contains 13 residues. CDR3: CASSLQGGTEAFF. The CDR3 nucleotides read TGTGCCAGCAGTTTACAGGGGGGCACTGAAGCTTTCTTT.

CDR3 DNA sequence: TGTGCCAGCAGAACCAGGTATTACGGACCGCACACTGAAGCTTTCTTT. It translates to CASRTRYYGPHTEAFF. The genes are TRBV6-2 or TRBV6-3 and TRBJ1-1; D gene uncertain. V was clipped by 6 bases and J by 3 bases, with 20 bases between them. The CDR3 is made up of 16 amino acids. CDR1 and CDR2 (germline): MNHEY, SVGEGT.

This clonotype was detected ten times or more. At one end the junction does not follow the germline gene, possibly because of a read error. The chain carries TRBV29-1 and TRBJ2-4; tentative D call: TRBD2 (5 bases). The CDR3 is 13 amino acids. Germline CDR1 SQVTM, CDR2 ANQGSEA. CDR3 region: CSVERVAKNIKYF. CDR3 bases: TGCAGCGTGGAGAGGGTAGCCAAAAACATTAAGTACTTC.

This clonotype has at least ten counts. The CDR3 protein is CAIKGSLNTEAFF. CDR3 coding DNA: TGTGCCATCAAGGGGAGTTTGAACACTGAAGCTTTCTTT. The chain joins TRBV10-3 to TRBJ1-1; tentative D call: TRBD1 (5 bases). The germline CDR1 and CDR2 sequences are ENHRY and SYGVKD. There are 13 residues in the CDR3. V gave up 7 bases and J gave up 0 bases, with 9 bases separating them.

This clonotype came up many times. The chain links TRBV6-2 or TRBV6-3 to TRBJ2-7; D is undetermined. This CDR3 is 13 amino acids long. Germline values: CDR1 MNHEY, CDR2 SVGEGT. Trimming left V 5 bases short and J 6 bases short, with 14 bases between. CDR3 sequence: CASSPSGWSEQYF. For the CDR3, the DNA is TGTGCCAGCAGTCCCAGTGGATGGAGCGAGCAGTACTTC.

This clonotype was counted at least ten times. The chain recombines TRBV7-8 with TRBJ1-1; no definite D call. In germline, CDR1 is SGHVS, CDR2 FQNEAQ. V dropped 5 bases and J dropped 0 bases, with 10 bases sitting between them. The CDR3 contains 14 residues. The CDR3 sequence: CASSPYGVNTEAFF. The DNA of the CDR3 is TGTGCCAGCAGCCCCTATGGGGTGAACACTGAAGCTTTCTTT.

This clonotype was found once. The rearrangement uses TRBV19 and TRBJ1-2; the match to TRBD1 covers 7 bases. Germline values: CDR1 LNHDA, CDR2 SQIVND (reference sequence). The CDR3 consists of 16 residues. Unmatched junction bases numbered 13, after V lost 8 bases and J lost 1 base. The CDR3 bases are TGTGCCAGTCAACCGGGACAGTTATCGGTTAACTATGGCTACACCTTC. It specifies CASQPGQLSVNYGYTF.

This clonotype was detected a few times. The chain employs TRBV11-2 and TRBJ1-1, with D unresolved. Germline lookup yields CDR1 SGHAT and CDR2 FQNNGV. The CDR3 consists of 13 residues. Trimming removed 5 bases from V and 4 bases from J, with 11 bases in between. CDR3 loop: CASSIHAATEAFF. The CDR3 DNA reads as TGTGCCAGCAGCATACATGCGGCCACTGAAGCTTTCTTT.

The chain is built from TRBV2 and TRBJ2-4; D call uncertain. The CDR3 loop spans 11 amino acids. CDR1 is SNHLY and CDR2 is FYNNEI in the germline V gene. Trimming removed 11 bases from V and 6 bases from J, with 11 bases in between. CDR3 nucleotides: TGTGCCGGACGGTCGGGAAACATTCAGTACTTC. It translates to CAGRSGNIQYF.

This clonotype was detected ten times or more. The chain has TRBV11-2 and TRBJ2-7, with a weak D call TRBD1 (6 bases). From germline, CDR1 is SGHAT and CDR2 FQNNGV. V was pared by 9 bases and J by 6 bases, with 18 bases between. This CDR3 has 13 amino acids. CDR3 amino acids: CASNRDNPGEQYF. As DNA, the CDR3 is TGTGCCAGTAACCGGGACAATCCAGGCGAGCAGTACTTC.

The V call is TRBV12-3 or TRBV12-4, the J call TRBJ2-7; 8 nucleotides align to TRBD1. The V segment lost 6 bases and the J segment 3 bases; nucleotides outside the gene matches: 10. The CDR3 loop spans 15 amino acids. The CDR3 region is CASREQGELVYEQYF. CDR3 in DNA: TGTGCCAGCAGGGAACAGGGGGAATTGGTCTACGAGCAGTACTTC.

This clonotype came up many times. The chain has TRBV28 and TRBJ1-1; 9 nucleotides line up with TRBD1. The V gene end was trimmed by 3 bases and the J gene end by 0 bases; junction bases not matched to a gene: 14. Germline CDR1 and CDR2: MDHEN and SYDVKM. This CDR3 comprises 19 residues. Here the CDR3 DNA reads TGTGCCAGCAGTTTCTCTTTCTTTGGGACAGGGATCATGAACACTGAAGCTTTCTTT. Encoded protein: CASSFSFFGTGIMNTEAFF.

This clonotype was picked up many times. V gene TRBV28 combines with J gene TRBJ2-7, with D hard to call. The CDR3 is made up of 15 amino acids. CDR1 MDHEN and CDR2 SYDVKM come from the germline V gene. Deletions cut 5 bases from V and 5 bases from J, with 19 bases between. CDR3 protein: CASSVAGGVGNEQYF. CDR3 in DNA: TGTGCCAGCAGTGTCGCAGGTGGCGTGGGGAACGAGCAGTACTTC.

This chain links TRBV19 with TRBJ1-1; D remains unclear. Germline CDR1 and CDR2: LNHDA and SQIVND (reference sequence). The CDR3 spans 13 residues. The V end was cut by 5 bases, the J end by 0 bases, with 7 bases between. The chain's CDR3 is CASSSSVNTEAFF. The CDR3 region has the DNA TGTGCCAGTAGTTCTTCGGTGAACACTGAAGCTTTCTTT.

At least ten counts were recorded for this clonotype. The rearrangement uses TRBV25-1 and TRBJ1-5; 7 positions agree with TRBD1. The CDR3 sequence is 13 residues long. Germline-derived CDR1 and CDR2 are MGHDK and SYGVNS. The V segment lost 2 bases and the J segment 12 bases; nucleotides outside the gene matches: 7. The CDR3 sequence is CASSERETGRQHF. The CDR3, as DNA: TGTGCCAGCAGTGAAAGGGAGACAGGGCGCCAGCATTTT.